This T cell receptor beta chain is from a study of CD8+ T cells in alopecia areata. Turning to the study itself: Treatment of the treated patients consisted of oral tofacitinib, 5 to 10 mg twice daily. The study gave tofacitinib for 6 to 18 months, then 6 months off drug. Study-wide points: In scalp and blood, many expanded lesional clones persisted during tofacitinib.

CDR1 and CDR2 (germline): GTSNPN, SVGIG (reference sequence). The CDR3 totals 14 residues. V dropped 7 bases and J dropped 5 bases, with 18 bases sitting between them. Sequencing relied on a cDNA template that was reverse transcribed from extracted RNA. Sequenced by immunoSEQ multiplex PCR; TCRdb stores in-frame clones only, minus some. Of about 210,000 clones in the sample, around 65% were seen once. In the case of this clone: Antigen: not known.

Treatment reported: oral pan-JAK inhibitor, 5-10 mg twice daily. Lesional scalp tissue (obtained by punch biopsy) and peripheral blood were collected from alopecia areata patients. The specimen comprised CD4+ T cells sorted from blood, sampled at week 4, from a patient treated with tofacitinib. This clonotype was sampled from a human donor with alopecia areata. The chain is built from TRBV30 and TRBJ1-5, with D hard to call. CDR3 sequence (DNA): TGTGCCTCCTCTACGGGGAGGTTGGATCAGCCCCAGCATTTT. Its protein is CASSTGRLDQPQHF.